This T cell receptor beta chain was recorded in a study of T cells expressing NK-cell markers. TCRdb reprocessed the 5' RACE reads; each CDR3 protein has one entry and no DNA is given. This sample's table has about 460,000 distinct CDR3 sequences. CDR3 length equals 14 residues. CDR1 is SEHNR, CDR2 FQNEAQ, per germline (reference sequence). Sequenced sample: blood T cells: a sorted CD56 or NKG2C T cell subset, CD4+ or CD8+ T cells, or bulk PBMC T cells (not recorded which). This chain connects TRBV7-9 to TRBJ1-2; TCRdb picks TRBD1, but there is no DNA to check that call. The source is a woman aged 45-60 years in good health. CDR3 amino acids: CASSSRRGDYGYTF. The full variable domain, its missing parts supplied by reference TRBV7-9 and TRBJ1-2, is DTGVSQNPRHKITKRGQNVTFRCDPISEHNRLYWYRQTLGQGPEFLTYFQNEAQLEKSRLLSDRFSAERPKGSFSTLEIQRTEQGDSAMYLCASSSRRGDYGYTFGSGTRLTVV.